Below, 18 T cell receptor beta chains from the same sample are listed, as sequenced in a study of shared clonotypes between healthy human individuals. CD8 cells regarded as naive lacked CD45RO, were positively chosen for CCR7, and omitted terminally differentiated effector memory CD45RA+ cells. Sequencing used immunoSEQ multiplex PCR; TCRdb keeps in-frame clones, though not all of them. The sample yields 600,000 or so clones, approximately 95% seen once. The sample comprised naive CD8+ T cells sorted from blood. These receptors were obtained from a woman aged 30 to 39 in good health.

V and J are TRBV11-2 and TRBJ2-7; D is undetermined. V lost 3 bases and J 2 bases, leaving 11 bases between the germline ends. The CDR3 is 14 residues long. The germline V gene encodes CDR1 SGHAT and CDR2 FQNNGV. The CDR3 coding sequence is TGTGCCAGCAGCTTCAACAACAGAGCCTACGAGCAGTACTTC. Its translation is CASSFNNRAYEQYF.

This chain's CDR3 is CASSPVTGRSYEQYF. CDR3 nucleotides: TGCGCCAGCAGTCCGGTGACAGGGAGGTCCTACGAGCAGTACTTC. The chain joins TRBV4-1 to TRBJ2-7; possible D gene TRBD1, 7 bases. The germline V and J ends were trimmed by 6 bases and 1 base, with 16 bases remaining between them. The CDR3 sequence is 15 residues long. Germline values: CDR1 MGHRA, CDR2 YSYEKL.

The chain is built from TRBV28 and TRBJ1-1, with D unresolved. The CDR3 covers 15 residues. Germline V CDR1 and CDR2: MDHEN, SYDVKM. The V gene lost 5 bases and the J gene lost 6 bases, with 19 bases spanning the gap. The CDR3 reads CASSPPRGAMSEAFF. CDR3 DNA: TGTGCCAGCAGTCCCCCCCGGGGAGCGATGTCTGAAGCTTTCTTT.

Concerning this clone itself: Other nucleotide sequences in the sample specify the same CDR3. V usage is TRBV28 and J usage is TRBJ2-3; tentatively, D is TRBD2 (5 bases). The CDR3 runs 13 residues. V was shortened by 2 bases and J by 3 bases, with 6 bases between the two germline ends. Per germline, CDR1 MDHEN and CDR2 SYDVKM. DNA of the CDR3: TGTGCCAGCAGTTTACGGGGAACAGATACGCAGTATTTT. As protein: CASSLRGTDTQYF.

The chain is built from TRBV11-2 and TRBJ2-1, with 9 bases identical to TRBD1. With V trimmed by 1 base and J by 10 bases, 8 bases remained unmatched. This CDR3 contains 15 residues. Germline assignment: CDR1 SGHAT and CDR2 FQNNGV. The CDR3 is CASSLGTGDHEEQFF. The CDR3 region has the DNA TGTGCCAGCAGCTTAGGGACAGGGGATCACGAGGAGCAGTTCTTC.

The chain combines TRBV10-3 with TRBJ2-5; 9 positions match TRBD2. Germline CDR1 ENHRY, CDR2 SYGVKD. The V segment lost 5 bases and the J segment 5 bases; nucleotides outside the gene matches: 12. This CDR3 spans 16 amino acids. CDR3 nucleotide sequence: TGTGCCATCAGTCCCGGGACTAGCCGGTGGGTGGAGACCCAGTACTTC. This translates into CAISPGTSRWVETQYF.

The V gene is TRBV7-9, the J gene TRBJ2-7, with TRBD2 matching 8 bases. The V and J ends lost 3 bases and 6 bases, in that order; junction bases with no gene match: 7. There are 14 residues in the CDR3. CDR1 is SEHNR, CDR2 FQNEAQ, per germline (reference sequence). CDR3 protein: CASSFPGLAREQYF. The CDR3 coding sequence is TGTGCCAGCAGCTTCCCAGGACTAGCTCGCGAGCAGTACTTC.

Of note for this clone: Other DNA sequences in the sample encode the same CDR3. The chain employs TRBV27 and TRBJ2-7, with a possible D match to TRBD1 (5 bases). CDR3 length: 12 amino acids. Germline-derived CDR1 and CDR2 are MNHEY and SMNVEV (reference sequence). V was cut by 5 bases and J by 2 bases, with 7 bases left in between. DNA of the CDR3: TGTGCCAGCAGTGGCAGGGCCTACGAGCAGTACTTC. Its translation: CASSGRAYEQYF.

The rearrangement links TRBV12-5 to TRBJ2-1; TRBD1 matches 8 bases. Trimming removed 2 bases from V and 3 bases from J; junction bases left unmatched: 3. CDR3 length: 15 amino acids. Per the germline V gene, CDR1 is LGHNT and CDR2 is FRNRAP. Written as DNA, the CDR3 is TGTGCTAGTGGTTTGTTACAGGGGGACTACAATGAGCAGTTCTTC. This translates into CASGLLQGDYNEQFF.

J is TRBJ2-5 and V is TRBV6-5; the D is unclear. Matching the DNA end better, TRBJ2-7 makes the J call doubtful. The germline V gene encodes CDR1 MNHEY and CDR2 SVGAGI. This CDR3 contains 16 residues. The CDR3 here is CASSYSADAFLYEQYF. The CDR3 DNA sequence: TGTGCCAGCAGTTACTCTGCCGATGCCTTCTTATACGAGCAGTACTTC.

This clone was counted once. The V and J genes are TRBV7-6 and TRBJ2-1, with D perhaps matching TRBD1 or TRBD2 (5 bases each). Germline V gives CDR1 SGHVS, CDR2 FNYEAQ. CDR3 length: 15 residues. Trimming stripped 3 bases from V and 0 bases from J, with 9 bases between. The CDR3 reads CASSFEGSSYNEQFF. CDR3 DNA sequence: TGTGCCAGCAGCTTTGAGGGGAGCTCCTACAATGAGCAGTTCTTC.

The V gene is TRBV5-6, the J gene TRBJ2-7, with D possibly being TRBD1 or TRBD2 (5 bases each). The germline V and J ends were trimmed by 4 bases and 4 bases, with 12 bases remaining between them. Germline loops: CDR1 SGHDT, CDR2 YYEEEE. The CDR3 is 13 residues long. The CDR3 loop reads CASSEGTAYEQYF. In nucleotides, the CDR3 is TGTGCCAGCAGCGAGGGGACCGCTTACGAGCAGTACTTC.

The gene calls are TRBV30 and TRBJ2-7; TRBD2 agrees at 8 bases. The CDR3 consists of 13 residues. Looked up from germline, CDR1 is GTSNPN and CDR2 is SVGIG (reference sequence). V was clipped by 2 bases and J by 3 bases; unmatched bases: 3. The CDR3 nucleotides are TGTGCCTGGAGTCACGCGGGAGGCTACGAGCAGTACTTC. The encoded protein is CAWSHAGGYEQYF.

This chain uses TRBV27 with TRBJ1-1, with D maybe TRBD1 (5 bases). V was clipped by 4 bases and J by 2 bases, with 20 bases between them. Germline CDR1 MNHEY, CDR2 SMNVEV (reference sequence). The CDR3 runs 17 residues. The CDR3 here is CASSSGDPWGVNTEAFF. CDR3 DNA: TGTGCCAGCAGTTCCGGGGACCCTTGGGGAGTCAACACTGAAGCTTTCTTT.

V gene TRBV4-2 combines with J gene TRBJ1-2, with D unresolved. The CDR3 length is 16 residues. V gave up 0 bases and J gave up 0 bases, with 11 bases separating them. Germline-derived CDR1 and CDR2 are LGHNA and YNFKEQ. CDR3: CASSQDFTSPNYGYTF. The CDR3 region has the DNA TGTGCCAGCAGCCAAGACTTCACTTCTCCTAACTATGGCTACACCTTC.

The V call is TRBV29-1, the J call TRBJ2-1, with 12 bases matching TRBD2. Germline V gene data show CDR1 as SQVTM and CDR2 as ANQGSEA. The J segment lost 5 bases and the V segment lost 3 bases, leaving 5 bases of the junction unmatched. The CDR3 is made up of 15 amino acids. The CDR3 nucleotides read TGCAGCGTTGATATACTAGCGGGAGGCAACAATGAGCAGTTCTTC. Translation: CSVDILAGGNNEQFF.

This clone was found once. The CDR3 loop reads CASPSGPSVNTQYF. In DNA form, the CDR3 reads TGTGCAAGCCCCTCGGGACCCAGCGTGAATACGCAGTATTTT. The chain uses TRBV12-2 and TRBJ2-3. TRBV12-2 is termed a pseudogene. The CDR3 is 14 amino acids.

The gene calls are TRBV6-6 and TRBJ2-7, with a tentative D call TRBD2 (7 bases). The germline CDR1 and CDR2 sequences are MNHNY and SVGAGI (reference sequence). CDR3 length equals 15 residues. V gave up 3 bases and J gave up 4 bases, with 16 bases separating them. The CDR3 DNA sequence: TGTGCCAGCAGTTATTGGGAGGGGGTGATGTACGAGCAGTACTTC. This sequence encodes CASSYWEGVMYEQYF.